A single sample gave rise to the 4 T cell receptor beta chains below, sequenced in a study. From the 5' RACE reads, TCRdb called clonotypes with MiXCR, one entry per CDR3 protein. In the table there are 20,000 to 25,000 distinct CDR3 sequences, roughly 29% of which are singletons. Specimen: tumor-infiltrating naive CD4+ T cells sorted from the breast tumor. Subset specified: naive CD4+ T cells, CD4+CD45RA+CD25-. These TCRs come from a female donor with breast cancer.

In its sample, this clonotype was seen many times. The CDR3 spells CASSLRVGGLLDEQFF. In DNA form, the CDR3 reads TGTGCCAGCAGCTTACGGGTGGGAGGGCTTCTAGATGAGCAGTTCTTC. The V gene is TRBV13, the J gene TRBJ2-1, with TRBD2 matching over 7 bases. Per the germline V gene, CDR1 is PRHDT and CDR2 is FYEKMQ (reference sequence). The CDR3 runs 16 residues. The J segment lost 8 bases and the V segment lost 2 bases, leaving 12 bases of the junction unmatched.

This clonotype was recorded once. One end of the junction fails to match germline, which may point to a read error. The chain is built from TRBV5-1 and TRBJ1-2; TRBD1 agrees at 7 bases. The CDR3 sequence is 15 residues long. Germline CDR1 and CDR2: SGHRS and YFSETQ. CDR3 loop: CAGSSATQGRYGYTF. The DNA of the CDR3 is TGCGCCGGCAGCTCCGCGACACAGGGGCGCTATGGCTACACCTTC. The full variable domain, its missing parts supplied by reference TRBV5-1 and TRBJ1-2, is KAGVTQTPRYLIKTRGQQVTLSCSPISGHRSVSWYQQTPGQGLQFLFEYFSETQRNKGNFPGRFSGRQFSNSRSEMNVSTLELGDSALYLCAGSSATQGRYGYTFGSGTRLTVV.

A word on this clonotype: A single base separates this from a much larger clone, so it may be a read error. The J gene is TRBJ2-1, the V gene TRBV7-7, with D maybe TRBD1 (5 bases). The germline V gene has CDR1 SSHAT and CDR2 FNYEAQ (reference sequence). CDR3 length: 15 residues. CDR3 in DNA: TGTGCTAGCAGCTCAGGGTCAGGGCGAGGCAATGAGCAGTTCTTC. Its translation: CASSSGSGRGNEQFF.

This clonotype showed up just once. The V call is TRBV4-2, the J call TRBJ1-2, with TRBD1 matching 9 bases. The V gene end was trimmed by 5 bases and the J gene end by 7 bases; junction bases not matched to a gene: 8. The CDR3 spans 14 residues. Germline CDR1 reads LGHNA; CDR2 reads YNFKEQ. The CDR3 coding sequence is TGTGCCAGCAGCTACCGGGACAGGGACGGTGGCTACACCTTC. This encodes CASSYRDRDGGYTF.